This T cell receptor (beta chain) was documented in a study of regulatory T cells in long-lasting Graves disease. With iRepertoire HTBI primers and Arm-PCR of CDR3 regions, TCR beta libraries were built. TCRdb passed the multiplex PCR reads through MiXCR, listing each CDR3 protein once. The sample contains more than 650,000 distinct CDR3 sequences, about 30% of which appear only once. The CDR3 extends over 12 amino acids. Trimming removed 10 bases from V and 3 bases from J, with 10 bases in between. Germline CDR1 and CDR2: ENHRY and SYGVKD. Sample time point: persistent/refractory GD, antithyroid drugs over 5 years with positive TRAb. The TCR library used RNA extracted from PBMCs.

The origin of this receptor is a female donor with Graves disease. The chain carries TRBV10-3 and TRBJ1-5, with D tentatively TRBD1 (6 bases). The sequences come from peripheral blood mononuclear cells (PBMCs), collected when the disease was refractory, from a patient treated with antithyroid drugs. Here the CDR3 reads CATRQDNQPQHF. The CDR3, as DNA: TGTGCCACCCGACAGGACAATCAGCCCCAGCATTTT.